This T cell receptor (beta chain) was documented in a study of blood T cell repertoires in COVID-19. Across the whole study: Samples representing acute and convalescent COVID-19 were sourced from the United States, Italy and Spain. In each case, the material was cDNA or gDNA derived from T cells, B-cell-depleted T cells, or PBMCs.

Original handling: Nucleated cell counts were estimated from reference gene primer amplification. Assay used: immunoSEQ multiplex PCR; TCRdb lists only in-frame clones, some missing. The D gene and trimming were derived from the DNA, and the V and J assignments and clone size from that table. In the table there are 140,000 to 150,000 clones, 75% to 85% of which are singletons. The trim removed 3 bases at V and 8 bases at J, leaving 1 base unmatched. From germline, CDR1 is KGHSH and CDR2 LQKENI. The CDR3 contains 14 residues. The sequence came from a man between 65 and 85 years old who had recovered from COVID-19. The genes are TRBV18 and TRBJ1-6; 10 bases align to TRBD1. The sequencing input was peripheral blood. The CDR3 coding sequence is TGTGCCAGCTCACCTGGGACAGGGGATTCACCCCTCCACTTT. This codes for CASSPGTGDSPLHF.